The 17 T cell receptor beta chains presented below share a single source sample, sequenced in a study of T-cell reconstitution after alpha-beta-depleted transplantation in children. As it was prepared, the TCRbeta library received unique molecular identifiers. Using its own MiXCR run on the PCR reads, TCRdb lists one record per CDR3 protein. The sample has about 340,000 distinct CDR3 sequences, more than 10% seen once; the top ten hold 3.5% to 4.5%. The sample here was PBMCs, taken from the stem cell graft. These receptors were taken from a human donor who donated a stem cell graft to a child with Fanconi anemia.

This rearrangement joins TRBV4-3 to TRBJ1-1; D is uncertain. V was shortened by 0 bases and J by 1 base, with 15 bases between the two germline ends. Germline CDR1 LGHNA, CDR2 YSLEER. The CDR3 spans 17 residues. CDR3 sequence (DNA): TGCGCCAGCAGCCAAGATGAGAGAGGGTCGGAGAACACTGAAGCTTTCTTT. Translated: CASSQDERGSENTEAFF.

Points on this clonotype: A much larger clone differs from this one at a single base, so this may be a read error. The genes are TRBV9 and TRBJ1-1, with TRBD1 as a possible D gene (6 bases). This CDR3 is 12 amino acids long. CDR1 is SGDLS and CDR2 is YYNGEE in the germline V gene. The CDR3 is CTSSFTGTEAFF. The CDR3 coding sequence is TGTACCAGCAGCTTTACAGGGACTGAAGCTTTCTTT.

This chain connects TRBV5-1 to TRBJ1-1; tentatively, D is TRBD1 (5 bases). The V gene lost 4 bases and the J gene lost 3 bases, with 13 bases spanning the gap. CDR1 SGHRS and CDR2 YFSETQ come from the germline V gene. This CDR3 has 14 amino acids. The CDR3 nucleotides are TGCGCCAGCAGCAAGGGACCGGAGGACACTGAAGCTTTCTTT. Residues: CASSKGPEDTEAFF.

This clonotype has a handful of counts. V and J are TRBV28 and TRBJ2-1; D is perhaps TRBD1 (8 bases). CDR3 length: 16 residues. Germline loops: CDR1 MDHEN, CDR2 SYDVKM. V lost 7 bases to trimming and J lost 2 bases, with 18 bases between them. The CDR3 nucleotides read TGTGCCAGCATCACAGGGGGGGGGACAGCCTACAATGAGCAGTTCTTC. It codes for CASITGGGTAYNEQFF.

The rearrangement joins TRBV20-1 to TRBJ2-1; 8 nucleotides align to TRBD2. Germline V gives CDR1 DFQATT, CDR2 SNEGSKA (reference sequence). This CDR3 has 11 residues. V was clipped by 4 bases and J by 9 bases; unmatched bases: 2. The CDR3 loop reads CSATTSVEQFF. CDR3 in DNA: TGCAGTGCTACGACTAGCGTTGAGCAGTTCTTC.

The chain joins TRBV25-1 to TRBJ2-5, with 7 bases identical to TRBD1. This CDR3 is built from 12 residues. J lost 1 base, V lost 8 bases, and 1 base had no gene match. Per germline, CDR1 MGHDK and CDR2 SYGVNS. The CDR3 loop reads CASHRGQETQYF. The CDR3 DNA reads as TGTGCCAGCCACAGGGGCCAAGAGACCCAGTACTTC.

The J gene is TRBJ1-1, the V gene TRBV18; D is undetermined. V lost 2 bases and J lost 11, with 15 bases in between. Germline V lookup: CDR1 KGHSH, CDR2 LQKENI. The CDR3 has 13 amino acids. As DNA, the CDR3 is TGTGCCAGCTCACCAGGACCTTCAATAGAGGCTTTCTTT. This translates into CASSPGPSIEAFF.

The chain joins TRBV11-2 to TRBJ1-2, with D possibly TRBD1 on 6 matching bases. The V end lost 4 bases, the J end lost 4 bases, and 10 bases lay between the germline ends. CDR3 length: 13 amino acids. Germline V gene data show CDR1 as SGHAT and CDR2 as FQNNGV. Here the CDR3 reads CASSSDSFYGYTF. CDR3 bases: TGTGCCAGCAGCTCGGACAGTTTCTATGGCTACACCTTC.

The CDR3 nucleotides read TGCGCCAGCAGCCCGAACGCCCAGGGGGCGCGCACTGAAGCTTTCTTT. It translates to CASSPNAQGARTEAFF. The chain joins TRBV5-1 to TRBJ1-1; the match to TRBD1 covers 8 bases. The germline V gene has CDR1 SGHRS and CDR2 YFSETQ. This CDR3 region has 16 residues. J lost 4 bases, V lost 4 bases, and 12 bases had no gene match.

This clonotype was observed a few times. This chain links TRBV12-3 or TRBV12-4 with TRBJ1-6; 11 bases map to TRBD1. CDR3 length: 15 amino acids. Unmatched junction bases numbered 4, after V lost 5 bases and J lost 7 bases. In DNA, the CDR3 is TGTGCCAGCAGTCAAGGACAGGGGGCAAATTCACCCCTCCACTTT. This sequence encodes CASSQGQGANSPLHF.

This chain connects TRBV2 to TRBJ2-5, with 10 bases lining up with TRBD1. The germline V gene encodes CDR1 SNHLY and CDR2 FYNNEI. CDR3 size: 16 residues. Trimming cost V 6 bases and J 4 bases; bases outside gene matches: 11. CDR3 region: CASSPQRTGGLETQYF. The CDR3 bases are TGTGCCAGCAGCCCTCAACGGACAGGGGGTTTAGAGACCCAGTACTTC.

This clonotype was seen a handful of times. J is TRBJ1-1 and V is TRBV9; TRBD1 might be the D (5 bases). From germline, CDR1 is SGDLS and CDR2 YYNGEE. CDR3 size: 15 residues. V was trimmed by 0 bases and J by 3 bases, leaving 12 bases between them. CDR3 DNA: TGTGCCAGCAGCGTAGACGGCAGGGATGACACTGAAGCTTTCTTT. It yields the protein CASSVDGRDDTEAFF.

The J gene is TRBJ1-3, the V gene TRBV4-2; 7 nucleotides line up with TRBD1. Germline assignment: CDR1 LGHNA and CDR2 YNFKEQ. This CDR3 is built from 19 residues. V lost 4 bases, J lost 4 bases, and 19 bases stayed unmatched. CDR3 residues: CASSPLGGGTTGIGNTIYF. CDR3 in DNA: TGTGCCAGCAGCCCCCTGGGGGGGGGAACGACAGGGATCGGAAACACCATATATTTT.

This rearrangement joins TRBV29-1 to TRBJ1-2; 9 bases line up with TRBD1. From germline, CDR1 is SQVTM and CDR2 ANQGSEA. V shed 6 bases and J 4 bases; nucleotides not matched to a gene: 6. This CDR3 spans 13 amino acids. The CDR3 region has the DNA TGCAGCGTCTCCGGGACAGGGATCTATGGCTACACCTTC. Its protein is CSVSGTGIYGYTF.

The chain employs TRBV4-2 and TRBJ1-6; D unresolved. Germline CDR1 is LGHNA and CDR2 is YNFKEQ. Trimming cost V 0 bases and J 0 bases, with 3 bases left between them. The CDR3 consists of 15 residues. The DNA for the CDR3 is TGTGCCAGCAGCCAAGAAAGCTCCTATAATTCACCCCTCCACTTT. Translated, it gives CASSQESSYNSPLHF.

This clonotype was recorded many times. The rearrangement joins TRBV20-1 to TRBJ2-5; D remains unclear. V lost 1 base, J lost 0 bases, and 9 bases lay in between. Looked up from germline, CDR1 is DFQATT and CDR2 is SNEGSKA (reference sequence). The CDR3 is made up of 14 amino acids. The CDR3 DNA reads TGCAGTGCTAGAGGACGGAACCACCAAGAGACCCAGTACTTC. As protein: CSARGRNHQETQYF.

This clonotype has more than one count but fewer than ten. The rearrangement links TRBV5-1 to TRBJ1-1; D not certain. Germline V CDR1 and CDR2: SGHRS, YFSETQ. V lost 3 bases and J 3 bases, leaving 12 bases between the germline ends. The CDR3 loop spans 14 amino acids. CDR3 sequence reads: CASSWAGGDTEAFF. CDR3 DNA: TGCGCCAGCAGCTGGGCAGGTGGGGACACTGAAGCTTTCTTT.